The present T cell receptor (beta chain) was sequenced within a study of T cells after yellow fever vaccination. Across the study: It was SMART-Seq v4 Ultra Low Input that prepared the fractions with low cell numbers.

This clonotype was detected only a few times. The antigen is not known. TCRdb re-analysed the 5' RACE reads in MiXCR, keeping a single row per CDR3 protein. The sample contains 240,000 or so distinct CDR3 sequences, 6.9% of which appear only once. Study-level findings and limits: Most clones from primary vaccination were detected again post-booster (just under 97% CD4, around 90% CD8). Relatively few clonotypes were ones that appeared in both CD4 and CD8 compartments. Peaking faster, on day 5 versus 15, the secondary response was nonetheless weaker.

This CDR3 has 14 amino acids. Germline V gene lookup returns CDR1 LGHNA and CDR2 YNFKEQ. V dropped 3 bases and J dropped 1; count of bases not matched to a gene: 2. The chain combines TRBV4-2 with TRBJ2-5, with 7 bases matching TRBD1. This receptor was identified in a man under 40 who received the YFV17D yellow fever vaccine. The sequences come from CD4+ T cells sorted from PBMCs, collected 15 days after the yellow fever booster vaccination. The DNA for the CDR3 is TGTGCCAGCAGCCAGGGGGACAGCCAAGAGACCCAGTACTTC. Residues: CASSQGDSQETQYF.